What follows are 19 T cell receptor beta chains derived from one specimen sequenced in a study of blood T cell repertoires in COVID-19. Sequenced by immunoSEQ multiplex PCR; TCRdb stores in-frame clones only, minus some. The table has roughly 460,000 clones, roughly 90% seen once. Sequenced material: peripheral blood. Every receptor here comes from a man between 18 and 29 years old with COVID-19, enrolled during active disease.

This rearrangement joins TRBV7-8 to TRBJ2-7; 9 nucleotides align to TRBD2. The ends lost 2 bases at V and 3 bases at J; junction bases unmatched: 20. This CDR3 region has 20 residues. CDR1 SGHVS and CDR2 FQNEAQ come from the germline V gene. The CDR3 DNA follows: TGTGCCAGCAGCTTATCACGGGGTGCGGGGGGGCCTAACCACCACTACGAGCAGTACTTC. Protein: CASSLSRGAGGPNHHYEQYF.

This chain uses TRBV19 with TRBJ2-7; unclear D gene. V was trimmed by 5 bases and J by 1 base, leaving 6 bases between them. Germline loops: CDR1 LNHDA, CDR2 SQIVND (reference sequence). CDR3 size: 12 residues. CDR3 coding DNA: TGTGCCAGTAGTTTCGGTTCCTACGAGCAGTACTTC. It encodes CASSFGSYEQYF.

The chain has TRBV14 and TRBJ2-3; 9 nucleotides match TRBD2. J lost 14 bases, V lost 6 bases, and 15 bases had no gene match. CDR3 length: 14 amino acids. The germline gives CDR1 SGHDN, CDR2 FVKESK. This CDR3 reads CASSAALAGPFPYF. CDR3 nucleotide sequence: TGTGCCAGCAGTGCAGCACTAGCGGGTCCGTTTCCGTATTTT.

This rearrangement joins TRBV9 to TRBJ2-3, with 7 positions matching TRBD1. This CDR3 is built from 16 residues. Germline CDR1 SGDLS, CDR2 YYNGEE. V was clipped by 0 bases and J by 2 bases; unmatched bases: 6. Here the CDR3 reads CASSVGPGGNTDTQYF. As DNA, the CDR3 is TGTGCCAGCAGCGTAGGCCCAGGGGGAAACACAGATACGCAGTATTTT. The full variable domain, rest sourced from reference TRBV9 and TRBJ2-3, is DSGVTQTPKHLITATGQRVTLRCSPRSGDLSVYWYQQSLDQGLQFLIQYYNGEERAKGNILERFSAQQFPDLHSELNLSSLELGDSALYFCASSVGPGGNTDTQYFGPGTRLTVL.

The chain couples TRBV7-9 to TRBJ1-2, with D hard to call. The CDR3 is 13 residues long. V lost 3 bases, J lost 1 base, and 6 bases lay in between. Per germline, CDR1 SEHNR and CDR2 FQNEAQ (reference sequence). CDR3 DNA: TGTGCCAGCAGCTTTCATAGTAACTATGGCTACACCTTC. Protein: CASSFHSNYGYTF.

The V and J genes are TRBV15 and TRBJ1-1, with TRBD1 as a possible D gene (5 bases). This CDR3 comprises 17 residues. Germline assignment: CDR1 LNHNV and CDR2 YYDKDF (reference sequence). V was cut by 1 base and J by 2 bases, with 17 bases left in between. CDR3 loop: CATSRGEVRQSNTEAFF. In DNA, the CDR3 is TGTGCCACCAGCAGAGGTGAGGTCAGACAGTCAAACACTGAAGCTTTCTTT.

V and J are TRBV10-3 and TRBJ2-7, with TRBD1 matching 7 bases. The length of the CDR3 is 18 residues. With 0 bases clipped from V and 6 bases from J, the junction kept 17 bases outside the gene matches. Germline assignment: CDR1 ENHRY and CDR2 SYGVKD. CDR3 residues: CAISESRYGLTPGGEQYF. In nucleotides, the CDR3 is TGTGCCATCAGTGAGTCTCGGTATGGTTTGACCCCAGGGGGCGAGCAGTACTTC.

This chain joins TRBV11-2 and TRBJ1-6; D gene ambiguous. The germline V gene encodes CDR1 SGHAT and CDR2 FQNNGV. Trimming left V 2 bases short and J 10 bases short, with 12 bases between. The CDR3 has 14 residues. The CDR3 loop reads CASSLQLGESPLHF. For the CDR3, the DNA is TGTGCCAGCAGCTTACAGTTGGGAGAGTCACCCCTCCACTTT.

The genes are TRBV6-1 and TRBJ2-2, with D possibly matching TRBD2 (5 bases). The CDR3 spans 15 residues. V dropped 3 bases and J dropped 3 bases, with 11 bases sitting between them. Germline CDR1 and CDR2: MNHNS and SASEGT. For the CDR3, the DNA is TGTGCCAGCAGTGATTGGTCGGAGGACACCGGGGAGCTGTTTTTT. It encodes CASSDWSEDTGELFF.

The chain employs TRBV30 and TRBJ2-1; TRBD1 is a possible D gene (6 bases). Germline V gene data show CDR1 as GTSNPN and CDR2 as SVGIG (reference sequence). The CDR3 has 15 residues. V lost 3 bases to trimming and J lost 0 bases, with 12 bases between them. CDR3 nucleotides: TGTGCCTGGAGAGTTACAGGGAGCTCCTACAATGAGCAGTTCTTC. Translated: CAWRVTGSSYNEQFF.

V and J are TRBV6-2 or TRBV6-3 and TRBJ2-5; 10 bases agree with TRBD2. The CDR3 is 14 residues long. Germline loops: CDR1 MNHEY, CDR2 SVGEGT. V was clipped by 6 bases and J by 7 bases; unmatched bases: 8. The chain's CDR3 is CASSLLAGWGTQYF. In nucleotides, the CDR3 is TGTGCCAGCAGCCTACTAGCGGGATGGGGGACCCAGTACTTC.

The gene calls are TRBV2 and TRBJ1-2; 7 nucleotides match TRBD1. This CDR3 region has 15 residues. Trimming cost V 2 bases and J 7 bases; bases outside gene matches: 10. CDR1 and CDR2 (germline): SNHLY, FYNNEI. CDR3: CASSETETGPPGYTF. Written as DNA, the CDR3 is TGTGCCAGCAGTGAAACAGAGACAGGGCCCCCTGGCTACACCTTC.

The chain employs TRBV5-4 and TRBJ2-5; TRBD1 aligns across 7 bases. The CDR3 is 14 residues long. V shed 4 bases and J 2 bases; nucleotides not matched to a gene: 5. Germline CDR1 SGHNT, CDR2 YYREEE (reference sequence). CDR3 sequence: CASSGRTGQETQYF. The CDR3 coding sequence is TGTGCCAGCAGCGGCCGGACAGGACAAGAGACCCAGTACTTC.

The chain employs TRBV23-1 and TRBJ1-6, with D possibly TRBD1 on 6 matching bases. TRBV23-1 is assigned to the ORF class and has an uncertain function. This CDR3 spans 19 amino acids. V was pared by 3 bases and J by 1 base, with 19 bases between. Written as DNA, the CDR3 is TGCGCCAGCAGTCACCCGGACGGTAGGACAGCATCCTATAATTCACCCCTCCACTTT. The encoded protein is CASSHPDGRTASYNSPLHF.

The rearrangement uses TRBV3-1 (or the pseudogene TRBV3-2) and TRBJ2-7, with TRBD2 identical over 13 bases. Germline V gives CDR1 LGHDT, CDR2 YNNKEL (reference sequence). The CDR3 contains 18 residues. V gave up 0 bases and J gave up 7 bases; unmatched junction bases: 12. The CDR3 nucleotides are TGTGCCAGCAGCCAAGAAGCGCGACTAGCGGGGGGCCTTGGAGAGCAGTACTTC. It yields the protein CASSQEARLAGGLGEQYF.

This clone was recorded a few times. This chain links TRBV5-5 with TRBJ1-1; TRBD1 might be the D (6 bases). V lost 4 bases and J 5 bases, leaving 15 bases between the germline ends. The CDR3 is 14 amino acids. CDR1 is SGHKS, CDR2 YYEKEE, per germline (reference sequence). CDR3 sequence (DNA): TGTGCCAGCAGCGCCCGACGGGGGGCTACTGAAGCTTTCTTT. This codes for CASSARRGATEAFF.

The gene calls are TRBV7-3 and TRBJ2-2; TRBD2 matches at 12 bases. The V segment lost 4 bases and the J segment 7 bases; nucleotides outside the gene matches: 16. The CDR3 covers 19 residues. Germline V gives CDR1 SGHTA, CDR2 FQGTGA. The CDR3 is CASSSGAWTSGVRSGELFF. CDR3 DNA sequence: TGTGCCAGCAGCTCAGGGGCCTGGACTAGCGGGGTGCGGAGCGGGGAGCTGTTTTTT.

This clone was picked up one time. The chain has TRBV19 and TRBJ2-3, with 12 bases matching TRBD1. Germline CDR1 reads LNHDA; CDR2 reads SQIVND (reference sequence). CDR3 length: 18 residues. V gave up 7 bases and J gave up 4 bases; unmatched junction bases: 15. The CDR3 loop is CASTSRAGGQGASDTQYF. The CDR3 DNA reads TGTGCCAGTACCTCCCGGGCTGGGGGACAGGGGGCGTCAGATACGCAGTATTTT.

The chain uses TRBV6-1 and TRBJ1-2; 9 bases are a match to TRBD1. CDR3 size: 15 residues. After removal of 2 bases from V and 11 bases from J, the junction contained 12 bases not matched to a gene. Germline CDR1 MNHNS, CDR2 SASEGT. The CDR3 loop is CASSERTRGQGAYTF. DNA for the CDR3: TGTGCCAGCAGTGAACGGACAAGGGGACAGGGTGCATACACCTTC.